A single sample is the source of the 8 T cell receptor beta chains below, sequenced in a study of CD8 T cells in ankylosing spondylitis. Study results and caveats: In ankylosing spondylitis blood, a motif of roughly eight highly homologous TCR beta variants appeared characteristic.

TCRdb ran MiXCR on the 5' RACE reads and lists one entry per CDR3 protein. Of hundreds of thousands of distinct CDR3 sequences listed, about 11% were seen once; the top ten hold 0.45% to 0.6%. These receptors are not linked to any known antigen. Material for sequencing was blood, either unsorted or a sorted T cell fraction (not recorded which). Every receptor here comes from a male donor with ankylosing spondylitis.

The chain combines TRBV5-1 with TRBJ2-4; D is uncertain. The CDR3 length is 16 residues. Trimming stripped 0 bases from V and 4 bases from J, with 14 bases between. Germline V lookup: CDR1 SGHRS, CDR2 YFSETQ. CDR3 protein: CASSLETTSSKNIQYF. Written as DNA, the CDR3 is TGCGCCAGCAGCTTGGAGACAACCTCCTCTAAAAACATTCAGTACTTC.

This clonotype was seen many times. The chain joins TRBV29-1 to TRBJ2-1; TRBD1 agrees at 7 bases. From germline, CDR1 is SQVTM and CDR2 ANQGSEA. The CDR3 consists of 15 residues. V lost 6 bases, J lost 2 bases, and 10 bases stayed unmatched. CDR3 coding DNA: TGCAGCGTGGCCGGACAGGCTCAAGCCTACAATGAGCAGTTCTTC. Translating gives CSVAGQAQAYNEQFF.

This chain uses TRBV7-2 with TRBJ2-1, with 7 positions matching TRBD2. Looked up from germline, CDR1 is SGHTA and CDR2 is FQGNSA. The CDR3 sequence is 14 residues long. V shed 5 bases, J shed 6 bases, and the junction held 7 bases outside the gene matches. The CDR3: CASSRWGRGNEQFF. CDR3 nucleotide sequence: TGTGCCAGCAGCCGTTGGGGGAGGGGCAATGAGCAGTTCTTC. The entire variable domain, with the rest obtained from reference TRBV7-2 and TRBJ2-1, is as follows: GAGVSQSPSNKVTEKGKDVELRCDPISGHTALYWYRQSLGQGLEFLIYFQGNSAPDKSGLPSDRFSAERTGGSVSTLTIQRTQQEDSAVYLCASSRWGRGNEQFFGPGTRLTVL.

The chain employs TRBV5-1 and TRBJ2-7, with D uncertain. CDR1 and CDR2 (germline): SGHRS, YFSETQ. This CDR3 comprises 14 residues. V lost 1 base, J lost 3 bases, and 11 bases lay in between. This CDR3 is CASSLTVPYYEQYF. The CDR3 region has the DNA TGCGCCAGCAGCTTGACCGTACCCTACTACGAGCAGTACTTC.

This clonotype was recorded many times. The DNA for the CDR3 is TGCAGTGCTGGGGACAGAGACAATCAGCCCCAGCATTTT. Protein: CSAGDRDNQPQHF. V is TRBV20-1 and J is TRBJ1-5, with 7 bases that match TRBD1. CDR3 length equals 13 residues. V shed 5 bases, J shed 3 bases, and the junction held 4 bases outside the gene matches. Germline assignment: CDR1 DFQATT and CDR2 SNEGSKA (reference sequence).

This clonotype has a count of ten or more. The genes are TRBV5-1 and TRBJ2-1, with D possibly being TRBD2 (6 bases). Germline loops: CDR1 SGHRS, CDR2 YFSETQ. The CDR3 is 15 residues long. The V end lost 4 bases, the J end lost 4 bases, and 15 bases lay between the germline ends. In DNA, the CDR3 is TGCGCCAGCAGCCTTTCGACTAGACGGTACAATGAGCAGTTCTTC. This encodes CASSLSTRRYNEQFF.

This clonotype came up many times. The rearrangement uses TRBV20-1 and TRBJ1-2, with a tentative D call TRBD1 (5 bases). Trimming stripped 0 bases from V and 6 bases from J, with 11 bases between. The CDR3 runs 13 residues. CDR1 and CDR2 (germline): DFQATT, SNEGSKA (reference sequence). CDR3 DNA sequence: TGCAGTGCTAGAGACCCAGGGCGGGATGGCTACACCTTC. Amino acid sequence: CSARDPGRDGYTF.

The V gene is TRBV7-2, the J gene TRBJ1-5; D ambiguous. The CDR3 has 13 residues. Trimming shortened V by 3 bases and J by 7 bases, and 10 bases separated the two germline ends. Looked up from germline, CDR1 is SGHTA and CDR2 is FQGNSA. The CDR3 region is CASSLVSWQPQHF. CDR3 sequence (DNA): TGTGCCAGCAGCTTGGTCTCGTGGCAGCCCCAGCATTTT. Filled out from reference TRBV7-2 and TRBJ1-5, the complete variable domain reads GAGVSQSPSNKVTEKGKDVELRCDPISGHTALYWYRQSLGQGLEFLIYFQGNSAPDKSGLPSDRFSAERTGGSVSTLTIQRTQQEDSAVYLCASSLVSWQPQHFGDGTRLSIL.